Below, 24 T cell receptor beta chains from the same sample are listed, as sequenced in a study of T cell responses to AZD1222 COVID-19 vaccine. Repertoires were generated with immunoSEQ multiplex PCR, while TCRdb's copy carries only in-frame clones and drops some. Among 45,000 to 55,000 clones listed, under 90% were seen once. The sequencing used peripheral blood, collected on day 0 of AZD1222 vaccination. All receptors derive from an adult in good health.

The J gene is TRBJ2-1, the V gene TRBV29-1; possibly TRBD1 or TRBD2 for D (5 bases each). This CDR3 spans 13 amino acids. Germline values: CDR1 SQVTM, CDR2 ANQGSEA. Trimming pared 5 bases from V and 0 bases from J, leaving 8 bases between. CDR3 DNA: TGCAGCGTTCGGGGCAGCTCCTACAATGAGCAGTTCTTC. Its protein product is CSVRGSSYNEQFF.

As DNA, the CDR3 is TGCGCCAGCAGCTTTGGGGGTAACTATGGCTACACCTTC. This codes for CASSFGGNYGYTF. The chain is built from TRBV5-1 and TRBJ1-2, with D possibly TRBD1 on 5 matching bases. The V gene lost 2 bases and the J gene lost 1 base, with 6 bases spanning the gap. The CDR3 totals 13 residues. Per germline, CDR1 SGHRS and CDR2 YFSETQ. Filled out from reference TRBV5-1 and TRBJ1-2, the complete variable domain reads KAGVTQTPRYLIKTRGQQVTLSCSPISGHRSVSWYQQTPGQGLQFLFEYFSETQRNKGNFPGRFSGRQFSNSRSEMNVSTLELGDSALYLCASSFGGNYGYTFGSGTRLTVV.

The chain recombines TRBV7-2 with TRBJ1-2; D is unresolved. Germline CDR1 reads SGHTA; CDR2 reads FQGNSA. This CDR3 has 13 residues. Trimming stripped 3 bases from V and 5 bases from J, with 10 bases between. The CDR3 sequence: CASSLLGRYGYTF. CDR3 DNA sequence: TGTGCCAGCAGCTTGCTAGGGAGGTATGGCTACACCTTC.

This clone was seen only once. The chain combines TRBV30 with TRBJ2-3; the match to TRBD1 covers 8 bases. The CDR3 is 15 residues long. The V gene's germline CDR1 is GTSNPN and CDR2 SVGIG (reference sequence). V lost 5 bases, J lost 2 bases, and 9 bases stayed unmatched. CDR3 DNA: TGTGCCTGGGGTCCGGGGACAGGATACACAGATACGCAGTATTTT. It encodes CAWGPGTGYTDTQYF.

J is TRBJ2-7 and V is TRBV11-2; D gene unclear. Trimming shortened V by 1 base and J by 5 bases, and 6 bases separated the two germline ends. This CDR3 comprises 12 residues. Germline V CDR1 and CDR2: SGHAT, FQNNGV. The CDR3 reads CASSLGRNEQYF. Here the CDR3 DNA reads TGTGCCAGCAGCTTAGGTAGAAACGAGCAGTACTTC.

The chain uses TRBV10-1 and TRBJ1-1; D is possibly TRBD1 (5 bases). V was cut by 0 bases and J by 5 bases, with 10 bases left in between. In germline, CDR1 is WNHNN, CDR2 SYGVQD (reference sequence). The CDR3 extends over 14 amino acids. Here the CDR3 reads CASSESGGRTEAFF. Written as DNA, the CDR3 is TGCGCCAGCAGTGAGTCGGGGGGTCGTACTGAAGCTTTCTTT.

This clone was detected only a few times. The rearrangement links TRBV28 to TRBJ1-4; D gene unclear. Germline loops: CDR1 MDHEN, CDR2 SYDVKM. This CDR3 has 13 residues. V lost 2 bases, J lost 7 bases, and 8 bases lay in between. For the CDR3, the DNA is TGTGCCAGCAGTTTACTCGGGGTTGAAAAACTGTTTTTT. This translates into CASSLLGVEKLFF.

The genes are TRBV6-2 or TRBV6-3 and TRBJ1-2, with D hard to call. V lost 6 bases, J lost 4 bases, and 12 bases lay in between. The CDR3 is 13 amino acids. CDR1 MNHEY and CDR2 SVGEGT come from the germline V gene. In DNA form, the CDR3 reads TGTGCCAGCAGCCCGGACTTAACCTATGGCTACACCTTC. Amino acid sequence: CASSPDLTYGYTF.

This chain joins TRBV3-1 (or the pseudogene TRBV3-2) and TRBJ2-2; TRBD1 aligns across 7 bases. The CDR3 totals 15 residues. Germline CDR1 and CDR2: LGHDT and YNNKEL (reference sequence). V lost 4 bases to trimming and J lost 4 bases; unmatched junction nucleotides: 6. Here the CDR3 DNA reads TGTGCCAGCAGCCGGACAGGCCCAATCACCGGGGAGCTGTTTTTT. As protein: CASSRTGPITGELFF.

This chain uses TRBV6-2 or TRBV6-3 with TRBJ2-7, with D tentatively TRBD2 (5 bases). Trimming took 5 bases from V and 4 from J, leaving 15 bases between them. Germline CDR1 reads MNHEY; CDR2 reads SVGEGT. The CDR3 covers 14 residues. CDR3 region: CASSDPSSVYEQYF. The CDR3 DNA reads TGTGCCAGCAGTGACCCTAGCAGTGTTTACGAGCAGTACTTC.

The CDR3 DNA is TGCGCCAGCAGCTTGGGCTCTTCGGGACAGTTTAACTATGGCTACACCTTC. Amino acids: CASSLGSSGQFNYGYTF. The chain links TRBV5-1 to TRBJ1-2; TRBD1 matches 7 bases. The CDR3 runs to 17 residues. The J segment lost 1 base and the V segment lost 0 bases, leaving 9 bases of the junction unmatched. Germline CDR1 is SGHRS and CDR2 is YFSETQ.

J is TRBJ1-2 and V is TRBV19; perhaps TRBD1 as D (5 bases). The V gene's germline CDR1 is LNHDA and CDR2 SQIVND (reference sequence). The CDR3 consists of 14 residues. V was pared by 1 base and J by 4 bases, with 10 bases between. The CDR3 DNA is TGTGCCAGTAGTATAGGACCAGGGACCTATGGCTACACCTTC. It translates to CASSIGPGTYGYTF.

V usage is TRBV6-5 and J usage is TRBJ1-1; D is unresolved. Germline lookup yields CDR1 MNHEY and CDR2 SVGAGI. This CDR3 spans 13 amino acids. The germline V and J ends were trimmed by 6 bases and 1 base, with 9 bases remaining between them. CDR3 in amino acids: CASRDWENTEAFF. CDR3 bases: TGTGCCAGCAGAGACTGGGAGAACACTGAAGCTTTCTTT.

The chain employs TRBV6-5 and TRBJ1-2; 7 bases map to TRBD1. The CDR3 sequence is 13 residues long. V shed 6 bases, J shed 7 bases, and the junction held 8 bases outside the gene matches. Germline V gene lookup returns CDR1 MNHEY and CDR2 SVGAGI. The CDR3 reads CASRQGSGIGYTF. The CDR3 DNA follows: TGTGCCAGCAGACAGGGGTCGGGTATTGGCTACACCTTC.

The chain has TRBV10-1 and TRBJ2-1, with D hard to call. V shed 9 bases and J shed 0 bases, with 18 bases lying between them. Looked up from germline, CDR1 is WNHNN and CDR2 is SYGVQD (reference sequence). This CDR3 region has 16 residues. The CDR3 loop is CARHPVRPSSYNEQFF. CDR3 sequence (DNA): TGCGCCAGACACCCCGTACGGCCGAGCTCCTACAATGAGCAGTTCTTC.

This chain uses TRBV4-3 with TRBJ2-1, with 7 bases lining up with TRBD1. The CDR3 is 15 residues long. The germline V gene encodes CDR1 LGHNA and CDR2 YSLEER. Germline trimming cut 0 bases from V and 5 bases from J; bases unmatched to any gene: 4. The DNA of the CDR3 is TGCGCCAGCAGCCAAGACGTGGGGACAGACAATGAGCAGTTCTTC. The encoded protein is CASSQDVGTDNEQFF.

J is TRBJ2-7 and V is TRBV20-1, with 8 nucleotides matching TRBD2. This CDR3 has 17 amino acids. The germline gives CDR1 DFQATT, CDR2 SNEGSKA (reference sequence). V trimming: 3 bases; J trimming: 3 bases; junction bases outside the gene matches: 16. The DNA of the CDR3 is TGCAGTGCTAGTGCTAGCGGGCTCTTAGGGGTCTTCTACGAGCAGTACTTC. Protein product: CSASASGLLGVFYEQYF.

The chain links TRBV20-1 to TRBJ2-7; the D gene could be TRBD1 or TRBD2 (8 bases each). V dropped 3 bases and J dropped 2 bases, with 20 bases sitting between them. CDR3 size: 16 residues. CDR1 and CDR2 (germline): DFQATT, SNEGSKA (reference sequence). CDR3 loop: CSASRQGRGVAYEQYF. In nucleotides, the CDR3 is TGCAGTGCTAGTCGACAGGGGCGGGGGGTCGCCTACGAGCAGTACTTC.

In this sample, this clone turned up a few times. V and J are TRBV4-3 and TRBJ1-3; possibly TRBD1 for D (6 bases). The germline gives CDR1 LGHNA, CDR2 YSLEER. V lost 1 base, J lost 2 bases, and 6 bases lay in between. The CDR3 contains 14 residues. For the CDR3, the DNA is TGCGCCAGCAGCCAAGCAGGGGCTGGAAACACCATATATTTT. Protein sequence: CASSQAGAGNTIYF.

The chain employs TRBV19 and TRBJ1-1; maybe TRBD1 (5 bases). Between the trimmed V and J ends, which lost 5 bases and 5 bases, there was a span of 12 bases. Per the germline V gene, CDR1 is LNHDA and CDR2 is SQIVND (reference sequence). This CDR3 spans 13 amino acids. CDR3 sequence reads: CASSAGGLTEAFF. The CDR3 DNA is TGTGCCAGTAGTGCGGGGGGACTGACTGAAGCTTTCTTT.

This clone occurred a few times. The chain couples TRBV18 to TRBJ1-2, with D maybe TRBD1 (6 bases). Germline CDR1 is KGHSH and CDR2 is LQKENI. V lost 4 bases and J lost 8, with 14 bases in between. The CDR3 sequence is 13 residues long. The CDR3 nucleotides read TGTGCCAGCTCACTTCCAGGGGTTTGGGGCTACACCTTC. Protein product: CASSLPGVWGYTF.

The chain links TRBV28 to TRBJ1-2, with D perhaps matching TRBD1 (6 bases). Germline CDR1 is MDHEN and CDR2 is SYDVKM. V lost 10 bases and J 4 bases, leaving 25 bases between the germline ends. CDR3 length: 16 amino acids. The CDR3 region is CATFTIPTGDAYGYTF. The DNA of the CDR3 is TGTGCCACCTTTACAATACCGACAGGCGACGCCTATGGCTACACCTTC.

The J gene is TRBJ1-2, the V gene TRBV19; possible D gene TRBD1, 5 bases. Deletions cut 3 bases from V and 4 bases from J, with 15 bases between. Looked up from germline, CDR1 is LNHDA and CDR2 is SQIVND (reference sequence). The length of the CDR3 is 15 residues. In DNA, the CDR3 is TGTGCCAGTAGTATCGAACCAGGGTCGGTCTATGGCTACACCTTC. Translating it yields CASSIEPGSVYGYTF.

The V and J genes are TRBV9 and TRBJ2-2; D ambiguous. This CDR3 has 14 residues. The V gene's germline CDR1 is SGDLS and CDR2 YYNGEE. V was trimmed by 0 bases and J by 6 bases, leaving 9 bases between them. CDR3 region: CASSVASYSGELFF. DNA for the CDR3: TGTGCCAGCAGCGTAGCTTCTTACTCCGGGGAGCTGTTTTTT.